Detailed here is one T cell receptor (beta chain). This clone has only a few counts. The target of this receptor is not known. Qualities for individual bases were not recorded, and no much larger clone is one base off. Donors were healthy HIV-negative adults with no recently reported acute infections or vaccinations. Every donor was a Caucasian adult residing in Nashville, Tennessee, USA. CD8 memory samples combined magnetically selected CD45RO+ cells with CCR7-negative CD45RA+ effector memory (TemRA) cells. Blood was collected by leukapheresis, and PBMCs were isolated by Ficoll-Histopaque density gradient centrifugation and then cryopreserved in liquid nitrogen vapor phase. Analytical flow cytometry was used to check the purity and quantity of each magnetically sorted T cell population. Genomic DNA was isolated from each sorted fraction and quantified by UV absorbance on a Nanodrop 2000c. These data originate in a study of shared clonotypes between healthy human individuals (dated by TCRdb to about 2020). With regard to the full study: A couple of women and three men aged 18 to 49 years were included in the cohort. For each donor, CD4 naive and CD4 memory were each run on three plates, CD8 naive on two plates, and CD8 memory on one plate. The study deeply sequenced blood TCR repertoires of about 5 healthy adults to estimate repertoire size and the extent of clonotype sharing between individuals. Different laboratories and diverse techniques were used to prepare libraries and sequence TCR repertoires, to increase sequencing depth and limit assay-specific biases. Each donor's leukapheresis produced roughly between roughly 0.85 and 10 billion PBMCs. The paper's findings and limits, for the study overall: Sampling was limited to blood, and TCR repertoires in tissue likely differ from TCR repertoires in blood. Because the study included a small number of donors, the genetic and exposure-history diversity represented was limited. Across a few donors, roughly 5.1% of naive CD4, roughly 3.8% of naive CD8, around 2.5% of memory CD4, and approximately 0.42% of memory CD8 clonotypes were shared. Pairwise subsampling indicated that sequencing depth was expected to affect the degree of clonotype sharing among donors. Incomplete sequencing was indicated by rarefaction of sorted-subset datasets, despite the large sequencing depth. Compared with non-shared clonotypes, clonotypes shared by all four sorted-subset donors had higher generation probabilities. Larger estimated clonotype richness was generally found for naive subsets than for memory subsets.

Using the deep immunoSEQ assay, multiplex PCR amplified TCR CDR3 regions from genomic DNA. Genomic DNA extracted from each cell subset was distributed evenly over all wells of several immunoSEQ 96-well plates, and each plate served as one replicate. For sorted subsets, about 200 ng genomic DNA, equal to 30,000 to 35,000 T cell genomes, was loaded into each replicate PCR. Purified libraries were measured with a Qubit 3.0 fluorometer, size-checked on a Bioanalyzer 2100, and measured again with the KAPA Library Quantification kit. Each immunoSEQ 96-well plate was sequenced on its own single-read 150-cycle Illumina NextSeq 550 flow cell. The original pipeline was this. Because the immunoSEQ output included only junctional sequences and no quality scores, the filtering could not be the same as the filtering used for full-length reads. To assign V/J genes and CDR3, sequences were annotated against IMGT germline references using PyIR, a Python wrapper for IgBLAST v1.9. Any read was removed if the V/J assignment was weak (E-value above 1e-6), the CDR3 was missing, or the read contained stop codons, out-of-frame junctions, or ambiguous translated residues. A V3J clonotype was defined by an identical inferred V gene, J gene, and CDR3 amino acid sequence. Percentage overlap between repertoires was computed as shared unique clonotypes divided by the size of the smaller repertoire. Three approaches were used to assess repertoire richness: RTK rarefaction, the Chao1 estimator, and Recon v2.1 estimates of unobserved clonotypes. Generation probabilities were computed with OLGA for all TCRbeta clonotypes obtained by the gDNA method from several donors. TCRdb's version of the immuneACCESS table is confined to in-frame rearrangements and falls short of the full clone set. An unresolved V gene accounts for under half of the shortfall where checked; the remainder is of unknown origin. V, J and clone size were drawn from that table, and D and trimming were deduced from the DNA. Present in this sample are approximately 110,000 clones, less than 80% of which were seen just once. The top ten hold approximately 23% of the sample.

There are 14 amino acids in the CDR3, from cysteine to phenylalanine inclusive. The CDR3 DNA has 42 bases and is translated from base 1. The trim is 0 bases for V and 4 bases for J, with a gap of 9 bases between the germline ends. Via the germline V gene, CDR1 is MDHEN and CDR2 SYDVKM. Sequences were obtained from memory CD8+ T cells sorted from blood. The sample's cell subset or site label, in plain terms: CD45RO+ cells pooled with CCR7-negative TemRA cells. The chain links TRBV28 with TRBJ1-2, and perhaps TRBD1 as D gene, on 6 matching bases. The source is a woman under 40 in good health. CDR3 sequence: CASSLWDRSYGYTF. The sequenced DNA: TGTGCCAGCAGTTTATGGGACAGAAGCTATGGCTACACCTTC.